The present T cell receptor (beta chain) was sequenced within a study of blood T cell repertoires in COVID-19. Sequencing used immunoSEQ multiplex PCR; TCRdb keeps in-frame clones, though not all of them. The data show 250,000 or so clones, about 90% seen once. Notes on this clone: Within the sample, other DNA sequences also encode this same CDR3.

The CDR3 consists of 13 residues. Germline trimming cut 6 bases from V and 8 bases from J; bases unmatched to any gene: 7. The chain uses TRBV12-3 or TRBV12-4 and TRBJ1-2; 9 bases match TRBD1. The receptor comes from a man in his sixties with acute or convalescent COVID-19. Source material: peripheral blood. CDR3 sequence (DNA): TGTGCCAGCAGCTCCGACAGGGGGTACGGCTACACCTTC. Amino acid sequence: CASSSDRGYGYTF.